This T cell receptor (beta chain) derives from a study of blood T cells in healthy people across ages. Trimming stripped 5 bases from V and 4 bases from J, with 14 bases between. This CDR3 spans 14 amino acids. The use of a sample-barcoded 5' primer and a J-beta primer mix characterized a second PCR of about 7 to 12 cycles. TCRdb redid the calling of the 5' RACE reads with MiXCR, one entry per CDR3 protein. The data contain around 1,000,000 distinct CDR3 sequences, 25% of them singletons. These data are also associated with another study on T cells of mothers and their children.

Material for sequencing was blood. This sequence originates from a girl aged 2-10 years in good health. V and J are TRBV12-3 or TRBV12-4 and TRBJ1-1; D gene unclear. CDR3 sequence reads: CASSLRGLGTEAFF. CDR3 nucleotides: TGTGCCAGCAGTCTACGGGGTTTGGGCACTGAAGCTTTCTTT.